This T cell receptor beta chain derives from a study of PD-L1 blockade in urothelial cancer. Using immunoSEQ multiplex PCR, the repertoire was profiled, and TCRdb retains in-frame clones only, with some absent. The sample lists tens of thousands of clones; approximately 83% were seen once. Germline V lookup: CDR1 MNHEY, CDR2 SVGAGI. V lost 4 bases and J lost 5; bases outside the gene matches: 7. The CDR3 sequence is 14 residues long. The time point denotes: pretreatment peripheral blood. This sample comprised PBMCs, obtained around atezolizumab (anti-PD-L1) treatment. The rearrangement joins TRBV6-5 to TRBJ2-5; TRBD1 matches 7 bases. The clonotype comes from a man between 60 and 75 years old with urothelial cancer. The DNA for the CDR3 is TGTGCCAGCAGTTTTGACAGGGATGCGGAGACCCAGTACTTC. As protein: CASSFDRDAETQYF.